This T cell receptor beta chain stems from a study of control samples from healthy donors and cancer patients (dated by TCRdb to about 2020). Library preparation used the immunoSEQ multiplex PCR assay. TCRdb re-hosts the immuneACCESS table, in-frame sequences only. Its copies lack some clones; in the studies checked, an unresolved V gene accounts for under half of them, and the cause for the rest is not known. Present in this sample are tens of thousands of clones, around 93% of which were seen just once. The ten largest clonotypes hold around a fifth of the sample. Note on this clone: Its recognized antigen is unknown. No base quality values were provided; no much bigger clone lies one nucleotide off.

Ends trimmed: V by 5 bases, J by 2 bases; bases unmatched to a gene: 7. The germline V gene sets CDR1 to SGHAT and CDR2 to FQNNGV. The CDR3 spans 18 residues, from the cysteine through the phenylalanine. Only the CDR3 DNA is retained, 54 bases long and in frame from the first base. Material for sequencing was PBMCs. This receptor was obtained from a woman between 40 and 50 years old with head and neck cancer. The chain uses TRBV11-2 and TRBJ2-3; 16 central bases correspond to TRBD2. The DNA reads as follows: TGTGCCAGCAGCCTACCGGGACTAGCGGGGGGGTACACAGATACGCAGTATTTT. The encoded protein is CASSLPGLAGGYTDTQYF.